This T cell receptor beta chain was observed in a study of blood T cell repertoires in COVID-19. Whole-study context: From the United States, Italy and Spain came samples of acute and convalescent COVID-19. T cells, B-cell-depleted T cells, or PBMCs supplied cDNA or gDNA.

Per the original data handling: Using reference gene primer amplification, nucleated cell counts were estimated. Using immunoSEQ multiplex PCR, the repertoire was profiled, and TCRdb retains in-frame clones only, with some absent. V and J calls and clone size are as listed in that table; D and trimming were resolved from the DNA. The table records about 66,000 clones, roughly 86% of them present only once. CDR1 and CDR2 (germline): SGHTA, FQGNSA. The CDR3 is 16 amino acids. Between the trimmed V and J ends, which lost 2 bases and 4 bases, there was a span of 17 bases. This receptor was taken from a man aged 45-60 years with active COVID-19. The chain joins TRBV7-2 to TRBJ1-1, with D perhaps matching TRBD1 (6 bases). The sequenced sample consisted of peripheral blood. The CDR3 DNA sequence: TGTGCCAGCAGCTTAAGGGTGTTGGGAGGGGGCACTGAAGCTTTCTTT. Its protein product is CASSLRVLGGGTEAFF.